These 8 T cell receptor beta chains were all obtained from the same sample, sequenced in a study of blood T cells in healthy people across ages. A second roughly 7 to 12 cycle PCR used barcoded and J-beta primers. TCRdb itself ran the 5' RACE reads through MiXCR, one entry per CDR3 protein. The sample lists 800,000 to 950,000 distinct CDR3 sequences; around 48% were seen once. The sample consisted of blood. The receptors stem from a man aged 30 to 45 in good health.

This clonotype was seen more than once but under ten times. J is TRBJ2-7 and V is TRBV27, with D hard to call. CDR1 MNHEY and CDR2 SMNVEV come from the germline V gene (reference sequence). CDR3 length: 14 amino acids. Trimming pared 3 bases from V and 3 bases from J, leaving 12 bases between. The CDR3 protein is CASSLFNRFYEQYF. The CDR3 coding sequence is TGTGCCAGCAGTTTGTTCAATCGGTTCTACGAGCAGTACTTC.

This clonotype came up many times. V is TRBV7-2 and J is TRBJ2-7; 9 bases match TRBD2. Germline values: CDR1 SGHTA, CDR2 FQGNSA. This CDR3 has 15 residues. V shed 4 bases and J 0 bases; nucleotides not matched to a gene: 4. This CDR3 reads CASSSPSGVSYEQYF. The CDR3 DNA reads as TGTGCCAGCAGCTCCCCTAGCGGGGTCTCCTACGAGCAGTACTTC.

This chain links TRBV9 with TRBJ2-1, with D tentatively TRBD2 (6 bases). Trimming took 2 bases from V and 8 from J, leaving 17 bases between them. Germline CDR1 reads SGDLS; CDR2 reads YYNGEE. The length of the CDR3 is 15 residues. The CDR3 bases are TGTGCCAGCAGCGTGTGGGCCCTAGCGACCGATGAGCAGTTCTTC. Translated, it gives CASSVWALATDEQFF. The whole variable domain, filled in from reference TRBV9 and TRBJ2-1, reads DSGVTQTPKHLITATGQRVTLRCSPRSGDLSVYWYQQSLDQGLQFLIQYYNGEERAKGNILERFSAQQFPDLHSELNLSSLELGDSALYFCASSVWALATDEQFFGPGTRLTVL.

V and J are TRBV6-5 and TRBJ2-5; the match to TRBD1 covers 7 bases. Per the germline V gene, CDR1 is MNHEY and CDR2 is SVGAGI. The V and J ends lost 2 bases and 4 bases, in that order; junction bases with no gene match: 7. The CDR3 has 15 amino acids. Here the CDR3 DNA reads TGTGCCAGCAGTTACGGACAGGTCCAGGGAGAGACCCAGTACTTC. It translates to CASSYGQVQGETQYF.

The V call is TRBV7-2, the J call TRBJ1-1, with a possible D match to TRBD1 (6 bases). Looked up from germline, CDR1 is SGHTA and CDR2 is FQGNSA. This CDR3 has 13 residues. The V end lost 3 bases, the J end lost 7 bases, and 12 bases lay between the germline ends. The CDR3 DNA reads TGTGCCAGCAGCTTCCAAAGGGGGGGTGAAGCTTTCTTT. It encodes CASSFQRGGEAFF.

About this clonotype: Germline is not matched at one junction end, which may reflect a read error. The CDR3 here is CACRLNSGGLSYEQYF. The CDR3 DNA is TGTGCCTGCAGGCTGAATAGCGGGGGGCTCTCCTACGAGCAGTACTTC. The genes are TRBV27 and TRBJ2-7; 10 nucleotides agree with TRBD2. This CDR3 spans 16 amino acids. Germline V lookup: CDR1 MNHEY, CDR2 SMNVEV (reference sequence).

The genes are TRBV7-2 and TRBJ2-5; either TRBD1 or TRBD2 may supply D (5 bases each). The germline V and J ends were trimmed by 2 bases and 5 bases, with 15 bases remaining between them. CDR1 and CDR2 from the germline V gene are SGHTA and FQGNSA. This CDR3 has 15 amino acids. In DNA, the CDR3 is TGTGCCAGCAGCTTACAGAAAGGGACCAGGGAGACCCAGTACTTC. The encoded protein is CASSLQKGTRETQYF.

This clonotype was picked up one time. The junction departs from the called germline gene at one end, perhaps through a read error. V is TRBV5-1 and J is TRBJ2-4; TRBD1 matches 7 bases. The length of the CDR3 is 14 residues. Per the germline V gene, CDR1 is SGHRS and CDR2 is YFSETQ. CDR3 loop: CASSRDSPKTIQYF. CDR3 in DNA: TGCGCCAGCAGCCGGGACAGTCCCAAAACCATTCAGTACTTC.